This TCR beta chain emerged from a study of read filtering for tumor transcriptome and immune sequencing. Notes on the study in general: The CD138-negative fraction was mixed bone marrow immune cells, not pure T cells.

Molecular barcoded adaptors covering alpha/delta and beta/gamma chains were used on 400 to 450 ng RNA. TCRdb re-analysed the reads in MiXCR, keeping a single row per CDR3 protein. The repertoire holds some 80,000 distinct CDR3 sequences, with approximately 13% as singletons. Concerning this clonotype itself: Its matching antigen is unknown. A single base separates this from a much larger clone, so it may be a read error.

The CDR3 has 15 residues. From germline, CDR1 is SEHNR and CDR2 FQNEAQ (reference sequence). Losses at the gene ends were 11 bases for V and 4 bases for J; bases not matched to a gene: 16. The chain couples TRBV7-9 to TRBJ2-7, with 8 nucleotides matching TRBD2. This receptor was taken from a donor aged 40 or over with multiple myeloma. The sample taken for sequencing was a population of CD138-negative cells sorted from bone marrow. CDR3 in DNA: TGTGCCCCCACAGCTCCAAGCGGGAGCGGGTACGAGCAGTACTTC. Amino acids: CAPTAPSGSGYEQYF.